The present TCR beta chain was sequenced within a study of blood T cell repertoires in COVID-19. About the research overall: Material from acute and convalescent COVID-19 was sourced from the United States, Italy and Spain. T cells, B-cell-depleted T cells, or PBMCs supplied cDNA or gDNA.

In the original analysis: Estimated nucleated cell counts came from reference gene primer amplification. Generated by immunoSEQ multiplex PCR, the TCRdb table keeps only in-frame clones and is missing some. Clone size and the V and J calls come from that table; the DNA yielded D and trimming. This table has roughly 70,000 clones, roughly 80% appearing once. CDR3 length equals 13 residues. The V end lost 3 bases, the J end lost 8 bases, and 11 bases lay between the germline ends. Germline V gene data show CDR1 as SGHNT and CDR2 as YYREEE (reference sequence). This TCR was sampled from a man in his 70s who had recovered from COVID-19. The genes are TRBV5-4 and TRBJ2-2; D is unclear. Input material: peripheral blood. In DNA, the CDR3 is TGTGCCAGCAGCTCTTCCTCGTCGGGGGAGCTGTTTTTT. It codes for CASSSSSSGELFF.